This TCR beta chain was identified in a study of T-cell memory formation after mild COVID-19. Trimming took 1 base from V and 6 from J; bases not matched to a gene: 7. The germline V gene encodes CDR1 DFQATT and CDR2 SNEGSKA (reference sequence). The CDR3 covers 14 residues. This clonotype was picked up many times. TCRdb processed the 5' RACE reads anew with MiXCR; each CDR3 protein has one entry. The sample carries roughly 350,000 distinct CDR3 sequences, 20% to 25% recorded once. The receptor comes from an adult woman who had mild COVID-19 (a few samples of this study predate the infection). Cell type and time point are not known. Sequencing used PBMCs or a T cell subset sorted from them (not recorded which). The rearrangement links TRBV20-1 to TRBJ2-7; 9 nucleotides align to TRBD2. The CDR3 loop reads CSARAGTSLSEQYF. DNA of the CDR3: TGCAGTGCTAGAGCCGGGACTAGCCTCTCCGAGCAGTACTTC.